This section outlines one T cell receptor beta chain sequence together with its context. CDR1 and CDR2 (germline): SGHTA, FQGTGA. The CDR3 spans 14 residues. J gave up 5 bases and V 5 bases, and 6 bases lay outside the gene matches. The Seattle site enrolled patients during active infection and followed them longitudinally. The sample is drawn from a study of blood T cell repertoires in COVID-19. Study overall: Sources were T cells, B-cell-depleted T cells, or PBMCs; the material itself was cDNA or gDNA.

Profiling relied on immunoSEQ multiplex PCR, and the TCRdb table lists in-frame clones only, not all of them. This table has hundreds of thousands of clones, around nine tenths appearing once. V gene TRBV7-3 combines with J gene TRBJ2-7, with 10 bases matching TRBD2. This clonotype originated in a woman in her 70s with COVID-19, enrolled during active disease. Input material: peripheral blood. The CDR3 reads CASSPSGGAHEQYF. In nucleotides, the CDR3 is TGTGCCAGCAGCCCCAGCGGGGGGGCCCACGAGCAGTACTTC.